The next 24 T cell receptor beta chains were all read from a single sample in a study of identical twins. One entry per CDR3 protein results from TCRdb running MiXCR on the 5' RACE reads. The data show 750,000 to 950,000 distinct CDR3 sequences, approximately 13% seen once. These same data were also listed under a study on yellow fever vaccine responses in identical twins.

Sequencing input: PBMCs. All receptors derive from a woman under 30 in good health.

The sample holds a few counts of this clonotype. This chain joins TRBV19 and TRBJ2-1, with TRBD1 matching over 7 bases. J lost 4 bases, V lost 10 bases, and 10 bases had no gene match. CDR1 and CDR2 from the germline V gene are LNHDA and SQIVND (reference sequence). This CDR3 contains 14 residues. CDR3 DNA: TGTGCCACTAGGAGAGACAGGGCATACAATGAGCAGTTCTTC. It encodes CATRRDRAYNEQFF. The entire variable domain, with the rest obtained from reference TRBV19 and TRBJ2-1, is as follows: DGGITQSPKYLFRKEGQNVTLSCEQNLNHDAMYWYRQDPGQGLRLIYYSQIVNDFQKGDIAEGYSVSREKKESFPLTVTSAQKNPTAFYLCATRRDRAYNEQFFGPGTRLTVL.

Many counts were recorded for this clonotype. The chain joins TRBV7-6 to TRBJ2-1; 8 positions match TRBD2. The V and J ends lost 4 bases and 5 bases, in that order; junction bases with no gene match: 10. Per the germline V gene, CDR1 is SGHVS and CDR2 is FNYEAQ. This CDR3 is built from 16 residues. CDR3 protein: CASSSTPGLANNEQFF. The CDR3 DNA follows: TGTGCCAGCAGCTCCACCCCAGGACTAGCAAACAATGAGCAGTTCTTC.

The table lists this clonotype with a few counts. The V call is TRBV3-1, the J call TRBJ2-3; TRBD2 agrees at 8 bases. The CDR3 consists of 15 residues. Germline loops: CDR1 LGHDT, CDR2 YNNKEL (reference sequence). V was clipped by 1 base and J by 14 bases; unmatched bases: 14. The CDR3 region has the DNA TGTGCCAGCAGCCAAGGTCCAGCGGGGGACGTCGAGTGGTATTTT. It encodes CASSQGPAGDVEWYF.

This clonotype was observed a handful of times. The chain is built from TRBV19 and TRBJ2-1, with unresolved D. V dropped 1 base and J dropped 1 base, with 8 bases sitting between them. CDR1 is LNHDA, CDR2 SQIVND, per germline (reference sequence). The CDR3 is made up of 15 amino acids. The CDR3 DNA reads as TGTGCCAGTAGTATAGGGGGATTGTCCTACAATGAGCAGTTCTTC. Translated, it gives CASSIGGLSYNEQFF.

In its sample, this clonotype was seen a few times. This chain joins TRBV2 and TRBJ2-1, with a weak D call TRBD2 (6 bases). The CDR3 extends over 17 amino acids. The germline V and J ends were trimmed by 4 bases and 8 bases, with 24 bases remaining between them. CDR1 and CDR2 from the germline V gene are SNHLY and FYNNEI. CDR3 residues: CASSGGGRLGSNYEQFF. The CDR3 DNA reads as TGTGCCAGCAGTGGGGGCGGCAGACTAGGTTCAAACTATGAGCAGTTCTTC.

This clonotype appeared many times. V and J are TRBV7-9 and TRBJ2-7; D gene uncertain. The V gene lost 5 bases and the J gene lost 3 bases, with 5 bases spanning the gap. CDR1 and CDR2 from the germline V gene are SEHNR and FQNEAQ (reference sequence). This CDR3 is 11 amino acids long. The CDR3 sequence is CASSKNYEQYF. The CDR3 bases are TGTGCCAGCAGCAAAAACTACGAGCAGTACTTC.

V usage is TRBV29-1 and J usage is TRBJ2-1; 8 bases are a match to TRBD2. The CDR3 sequence is 16 residues long. Germline V gene sequence: CDR1 SQVTM, CDR2 ANQGSEA. The V segment lost 1 base and the J segment 2 bases; nucleotides outside the gene matches: 7. The CDR3 DNA sequence: TGCAGCGTTGAAGGTATCGGGGGGGCCGCCTACAATGAGCAGTTCTTC. Translating it yields CSVEGIGGAAYNEQFF.

The chain carries TRBV6-6 and TRBJ2-7; unclear D gene. The CDR3 runs 13 residues. The ends were cut back, 6 bases at V and 0 bases at J, with 9 bases in the middle. The V gene's germline CDR1 is MNHNY and CDR2 SVGAGI (reference sequence). For the CDR3, the DNA is TGTGCCAGCAGCTGGTACCCCTCCTACGAGCAGTACTTC. Protein: CASSWYPSYEQYF.

The rearrangement joins TRBV11-2 to TRBJ2-1, with D possibly matching TRBD1 (9 bases). The V end was cut by 1 base, the J end by 1 base, with 17 bases between. CDR3 size: 18 residues. Germline CDR1 SGHAT, CDR2 FQNNGV. The CDR3 DNA reads TGTGCCAGCAGCTTAGGTGGCGGGGGGACAGGGTCCTACAATGAGCAGTTCTTC. As protein: CASSLGGGGTGSYNEQFF.

The V and J genes are TRBV3-1 and TRBJ2-2, with D perhaps matching TRBD2 (6 bases). The germline V gene has CDR1 LGHDT and CDR2 YNNKEL (reference sequence). The CDR3 sequence is 12 residues long. Trimming took off 0 bases at V and 15 bases at J, with 11 bases between the two ends. This chain's CDR3 is CASSQEGSGVFF. CDR3 DNA: TGTGCCAGCAGCCAAGAGGGGTCGGGGGTGTTTTTT. The variable domain in full, with the rest retrieved from reference TRBV3-1 and TRBJ2-2, is DTAVSQTPKYLVTQMGNDKSIKCEQNLGHDTMYWYKQDSKKFLKIMFSYNNKELIINETVPNRFSPKSPDKAHLNLHINSLELGDSAVYFCASSQEGSGVFFGEGSRLTVL.

A few counts support this clonotype. The chain joins TRBV10-3 to TRBJ2-1; D might be TRBD2 (5 bases). There are 14 residues in the CDR3. In germline, CDR1 is ENHRY, CDR2 SYGVKD. Trimming took off 7 bases at V and 0 bases at J, with 10 bases between the two ends. The CDR3: CAITRDYSYNEQFF. CDR3 nucleotide sequence: TGTGCCATCACCCGGGATTACTCCTACAATGAGCAGTTCTTC.

This clonotype was picked up a small number of times. The gene calls are TRBV7-6 and TRBJ2-1; 11 bases are shared with TRBD2. This CDR3 has 16 residues. Germline V gene lookup returns CDR1 SGHVS and CDR2 FNYEAQ. Trimming cost V 2 bases and J 7 bases; bases outside gene matches: 7. The CDR3 nucleotides read TGTGCCAGCAGCTTAACTACTAGCGGGAGTAAGAATGAGCAGTTCTTC. Translation: CASSLTTSGSKNEQFF.

The chain is built from TRBV10-1 and TRBJ2-2; perhaps TRBD1 as D (6 bases). The CDR3 runs 19 residues. CDR1 WNHNN and CDR2 SYGVQD come from the germline V gene (reference sequence). Trimming cost V 0 bases and J 1 base, with 18 bases left between them. This CDR3 reads CASSESGYLGTLNTGELFF. In DNA, the CDR3 is TGCGCCAGCAGTGAGTCGGGTTATCTGGGGACATTGAACACCGGGGAGCTGTTTTTT.

This clonotype occurred many times. V and J are TRBV12-3 or TRBV12-4 and TRBJ2-3, with TRBD2 matching over 10 bases. Losses at the gene ends were 9 bases for V and 1 base for J; bases not matched to a gene: 10. The CDR3 is 16 amino acids. The CDR3 is CASRTSGARGTDTQYF. CDR3 sequence (DNA): TGTGCCAGTAGGACTAGCGGAGCCCGGGGCACAGATACGCAGTATTTT.

The genes are TRBV20-1 and TRBJ2-7; TRBD1 might be the D (6 bases). With 5 bases removed from V and 6 bases from J, the gap between germline ends came to 23 bases. Germline assignment: CDR1 DFQATT and CDR2 SNEGSKA (reference sequence). The CDR3 is 15 amino acids. The CDR3 sequence: CSAWMGLGTFFEQYF. In DNA, the CDR3 is TGCAGTGCTTGGATGGGTTTGGGGACATTTTTCGAGCAGTACTTC.

The rearrangement uses TRBV9 and TRBJ2-5, with D perhaps being TRBD1 or TRBD2 (5 bases each). Germline V CDR1 and CDR2: SGDLS, YYNGEE. There are 15 residues in the CDR3. V was clipped by 0 bases and J by 5 bases, with 14 bases between them. The CDR3 DNA follows: TGTGCCAGCAGCGTAGGGCTCGCCGAGGGGGAGACCCAGTACTTC. Translated: CASSVGLAEGETQYF.

V and J are TRBV5-1 and TRBJ2-7; maybe TRBD2 (6 bases). This CDR3 has 15 amino acids. The V gene lost 3 bases and the J gene lost 6 bases, with 19 bases spanning the gap. The germline CDR1 and CDR2 sequences are SGHRS and YFSETQ. The CDR3 loop reads CASSSGAGRLLEQYF. The CDR3 DNA reads TGCGCCAGCAGCTCTGGGGCGGGAAGGCTACTCGAGCAGTACTTC.

This clonotype was picked up a small number of times. The chain carries TRBV11-3 and TRBJ2-1; TRBD1 is a possible D gene (6 bases). Germline loops: CDR1 SGHNT, CDR2 YENEEA. Trimming stripped 5 bases from V and 9 bases from J, with 20 bases between. This CDR3 region has 15 residues. CDR3 nucleotides: TGTGCCAGCAGCGCCACAGGGATCGGGTCGAGTGAGCAGTTCTTC. Translation: CASSATGIGSSEQFF.

This clonotype appeared a few times. This chain joins TRBV7-6 and TRBJ2-2; no clear D. Germline-derived CDR1 and CDR2 are SGHVS and FNYEAQ. This CDR3 has 15 residues. V lost 2 bases and J lost 0, with 7 bases in between. The CDR3 nucleotides are TGTGCCAGCAGCTTATGGGCCTCGAACACCGGGGAGCTGTTTTTT. Amino acid sequence: CASSLWASNTGELFF. Supplemented by reference TRBV7-6 and TRBJ2-2, the full variable domain reads GAGVSQSPRYKVTKRGQDVALRCDPISGHVSLYWYRQALGQGPEFLTYFNYEAQQDKSGLPNDRFSAERPEGSISTLTIQRTEQRDSAMYRCASSLWASNTGELFFGEGSRLTVL.

The chain employs TRBV21-1 and TRBJ2-7; the table gives TRBD2 as D, unverified against the DNA. TRBV21-1 is an annotated pseudogene. The CDR3 spans 16 residues. CDR3 residues: CASSPLTSGNSYEQYF. CDR3 DNA sequence: TGTGCCAGCAGCCCCCTGACTAGCGGGAACTCCTACGAGCAGTACTTC.

As DNA, the CDR3 is TGTGCCAGCAGTTTAGCGGGCAGGGGGCGCGAGCAGTACTTC. It specifies CASSLAGRGREQYF. The V gene is TRBV12-3 or TRBV12-4, the J gene TRBJ2-7, with 8 bases matching TRBD1. V was clipped by 0 bases and J by 6 bases; unmatched bases: 4. There are 14 residues in the CDR3.

This clonotype was observed a few times. The V call is TRBV27, the J call TRBJ1-1; a possible D gene is TRBD1 (5 bases). CDR1 MNHEY and CDR2 SMNVEV come from the germline V gene (reference sequence). The CDR3 has 15 residues. Deletions cut 4 bases from V and 2 bases from J, with 14 bases between. The CDR3 reads CASSSLGTGNTEAFF. CDR3 nucleotides: TGTGCCAGCAGTTCCCTCGGGACCGGTAACACTGAAGCTTTCTTT.

The chain recombines TRBV6-5 with TRBJ1-4, with D possibly being TRBD1 (6 bases). Germline assignment: CDR1 MNHEY and CDR2 SVGAGI. Between the trimmed V and J ends, which lost 3 bases and 4 bases, there was a span of 12 bases. This CDR3 region has 15 residues. CDR3: CASSYLRDNNEKLFF. In DNA, the CDR3 is TGTGCCAGCAGTTATCTCCGGGACAATAATGAAAAACTGTTTTTT.

In this sample, this clonotype turned up a few times. The gene calls are TRBV5-1 and TRBJ2-7; the D gene is possibly TRBD2 (7 bases). The germline V gene has CDR1 SGHRS and CDR2 YFSETQ. This CDR3 comprises 14 residues. Trimming stripped 2 bases from V and 7 bases from J, with 16 bases between. CDR3 nucleotide sequence: TGCGCCAGCAGCTTACTAGCGATACAGGGTGAGCAGTACTTC. Encoded protein: CASSLLAIQGEQYF.